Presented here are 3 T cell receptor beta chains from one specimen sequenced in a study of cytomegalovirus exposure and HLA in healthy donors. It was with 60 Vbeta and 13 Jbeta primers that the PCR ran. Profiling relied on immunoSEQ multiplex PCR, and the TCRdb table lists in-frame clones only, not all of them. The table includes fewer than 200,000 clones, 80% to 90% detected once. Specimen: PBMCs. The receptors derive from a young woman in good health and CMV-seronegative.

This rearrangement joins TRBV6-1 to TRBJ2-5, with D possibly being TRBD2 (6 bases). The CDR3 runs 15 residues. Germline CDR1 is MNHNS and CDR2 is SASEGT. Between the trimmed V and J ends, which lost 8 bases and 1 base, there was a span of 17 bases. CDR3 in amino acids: CASLPHWGGQETQYF. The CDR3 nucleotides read TGTGCCAGCTTACCCCATTGGGGAGGCCAAGAGACCCAGTACTTC.

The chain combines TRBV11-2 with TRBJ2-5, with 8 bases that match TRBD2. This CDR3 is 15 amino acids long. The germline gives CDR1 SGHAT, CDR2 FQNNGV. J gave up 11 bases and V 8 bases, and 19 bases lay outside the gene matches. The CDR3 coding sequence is TGTGCCAGCGGGACTACACTAGCGGCGAATGGGGAGCAGTACTTC. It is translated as CASGTTLAANGEQYF.

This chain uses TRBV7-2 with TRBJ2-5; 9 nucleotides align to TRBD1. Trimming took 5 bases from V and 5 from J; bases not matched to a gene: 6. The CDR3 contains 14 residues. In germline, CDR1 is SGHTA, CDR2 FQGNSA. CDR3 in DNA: TGTGCCAGCAGCCCAAGGACAGGGGTGGAGACCCAGTACTTC. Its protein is CASSPRTGVETQYF. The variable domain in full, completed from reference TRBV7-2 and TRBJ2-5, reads GAGVSQSPSNKVTEKGKDVELRCDPISGHTALYWYRQSLGQGLEFLIYFQGNSAPDKSGLPSDRFSAERTGGSVSTLTIQRTQQEDSAVYLCASSPRTGVETQYFGPGTRLLVL.